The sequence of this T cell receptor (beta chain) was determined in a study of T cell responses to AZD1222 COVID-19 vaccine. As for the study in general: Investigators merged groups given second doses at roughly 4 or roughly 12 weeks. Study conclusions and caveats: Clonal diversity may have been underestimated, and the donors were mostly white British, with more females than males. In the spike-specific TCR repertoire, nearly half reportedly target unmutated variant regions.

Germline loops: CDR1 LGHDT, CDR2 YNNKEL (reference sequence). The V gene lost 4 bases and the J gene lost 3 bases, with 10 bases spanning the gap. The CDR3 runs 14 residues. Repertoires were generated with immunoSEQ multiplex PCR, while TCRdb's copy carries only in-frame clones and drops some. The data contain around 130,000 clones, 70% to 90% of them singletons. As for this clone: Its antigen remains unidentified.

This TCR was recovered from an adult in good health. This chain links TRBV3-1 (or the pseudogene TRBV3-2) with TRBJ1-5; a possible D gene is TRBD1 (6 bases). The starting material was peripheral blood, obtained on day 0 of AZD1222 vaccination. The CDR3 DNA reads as TGTGCCAGCAGCCGGACAGTTTACAATCAGCCCCAGCATTTT. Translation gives CASSRTVYNQPQHF.